Below are 12 T cell receptor beta chains sequenced from a single sample in a study of vaccination and CD4 T cells after COVID-19. An Oncomine TCR Beta short-read assay was used to sequence the DNA from cultured CD4+ T cells. TCRdb re-derived calls from the PCR reads in MiXCR, one entry per CDR3 protein. The sample includes 9,000 to 13,000 distinct CDR3 sequences, 25% of them seen just once. The sample's treatment: roughly 11-day PBMC culture with coronavirus spike peptide pools or control peptides (ViraFEST assay). These receptors' antigens are unknown. The sample here was CD4+ T cells from blood, cultured in vitro, taken after SARS-CoV-2 vaccination. These TCRs come from a human donor who had recovered from COVID-19.

J is TRBJ1-1 and V is TRBV10-3; 8 bases match TRBD1. The V gene's germline CDR1 is ENHRY and CDR2 SYGVKD. There are 11 residues in the CDR3. The ends lost 6 bases at V and 7 bases at J; junction bases unmatched: 1. CDR3 protein: CAIRTGVEAFF. In DNA, the CDR3 is TGTGCCATCAGGACAGGGGTTGAAGCTTTCTTT.

V usage is TRBV7-9 and J usage is TRBJ2-1; the match to TRBD2 covers 9 bases. The CDR3 extends over 14 amino acids. Trimming removed 7 bases from V and 13 bases from J; junction bases left unmatched: 14. Germline V gene data show CDR1 as SEHNR and CDR2 as FQNEAQ (reference sequence). Here the CDR3 reads CASNEAGGLGGQFF. The CDR3 DNA reads as TGTGCCAGCAATGAAGCGGGAGGCCTAGGGGGACAGTTCTTC.

A few counts support this clonotype. The chain recombines TRBV28 with TRBJ2-3; 12 bases agree with TRBD2. V gave up 7 bases and J gave up 4 bases; unmatched junction bases: 6. The CDR3 totals 15 residues. Germline CDR1 is MDHEN and CDR2 is SYDVKM. The CDR3 DNA is TGTGCCAGCAATCCGGCTAGCGGGGGGGCAGATACGCAGTATTTT. Encoded protein: CASNPASGGADTQYF.

The chain is built from TRBV21-1 and TRBJ2-7. TRBV21-1 is labeled a pseudogene. The length of the CDR3 is 12 residues. The CDR3: CASTRSSYEQYF. The CDR3 DNA sequence: TGTGCCAGCACCCGATCCTCCTACGAGCAGTACTTC.

In this sample, this clonotype is medium-sized. The chain joins TRBV20-1 to TRBJ2-5, with D uncertain. Looked up from germline, CDR1 is DFQATT and CDR2 is SNEGSKA (reference sequence). Trimming stripped 5 bases from V and 1 base from J, with 8 bases between. The CDR3 covers 12 residues. CDR3 coding DNA: TGCAGTGCTCCCCGGCTCCAAGAGACCCAGTACTTC. It codes for CSAPRLQETQYF.

The chain couples TRBV6-4 to TRBJ2-2; no reliable D call. The CDR3 length is 13 residues. Germline CDR1 is MRHNA and CDR2 is SNTAGT. V lost 2 bases, J lost 3 bases, and 4 bases lay in between. Here the CDR3 reads CASSDVDTGELFF. DNA for the CDR3: TGTGCCAGCAGTGACGTAGACACCGGGGAGCTGTTTTTT.

The J gene is TRBJ1-2, the V gene TRBV7-2; 7 bases map to TRBD1. The CDR3 consists of 15 residues. Germline loops: CDR1 SGHTA, CDR2 FQGNSA. V trimming: 5 bases; J trimming: 2 bases; junction bases outside the gene matches: 8. The CDR3 loop reads CASSAARGLNYGYTF. The CDR3 nucleotides are TGTGCCAGCAGCGCAGCCAGGGGGTTAAACTATGGCTACACCTTC.

This clonotype was observed a handful of times. The rearrangement uses TRBV20-1 and TRBJ1-2; D not certain. Trimming shortened V by 0 bases and J by 4 bases, and 15 bases separated the two germline ends. Germline values: CDR1 DFQATT, CDR2 SNEGSKA (reference sequence). The CDR3 has 15 residues. Written as DNA, the CDR3 is TGCAGTGCTAGAGATCCCCGGAGGTCCTCCTATGGCTACACCTTC. Encoded protein: CSARDPRRSSYGYTF.

The V gene is TRBV18, the J gene TRBJ2-7; D ambiguous. From germline, CDR1 is KGHSH and CDR2 LQKENI. The CDR3 runs 13 residues. The germline V and J ends were trimmed by 1 base and 1 base, with 5 bases remaining between them. CDR3 nucleotide sequence: TGTGCCAGCTCACCACGCACTTCCTACGAGCAGTACTTC. Its protein is CASSPRTSYEQYF. The full variable domain, rest sourced from reference TRBV18 and TRBJ2-7, is NAGVMQNPRHLVRRRGQEARLRCSPMKGHSHVYWYRQLPEEGLKFMVYLQKENIIDESGMPKERFSAEFPKEGPSILRIQQVVRGDSAAYFCASSPRTSYEQYFGPGTRLTVT.

This clonotype was seen a handful of times. The gene calls are TRBV6-1 and TRBJ2-3, with D maybe TRBD1 (6 bases). The CDR3 covers 15 residues. The V gene's germline CDR1 is MNHNS and CDR2 SASEGT. V was clipped by 6 bases and J by 0 bases, with 13 bases between them. The CDR3 here is CASRGRQVSTDTQYF. The DNA of the CDR3 is TGTGCCAGCAGGGGTCGACAGGTTAGCACAGATACGCAGTATTTT.

This chain joins TRBV5-4 and TRBJ1-5; TRBD1 agrees at 8 bases. The CDR3 contains 15 residues. With 4 bases clipped from V and 7 bases from J, the junction kept 10 bases outside the gene matches. From germline, CDR1 is SGHNT and CDR2 YYREEE (reference sequence). DNA for the CDR3: TGTGCCAGCAGCGCCGACAGGGGATTGAGGCAGCCCCAGCATTTT. This encodes CASSADRGLRQPQHF.

The chain has TRBV6-2 or TRBV6-3 and TRBJ1-5; 8 positions match TRBD1. Germline V lookup: CDR1 MNHEY, CDR2 SVGEGT. This CDR3 has 16 residues. Trimming took 7 bases from V and 3 from J; bases not matched to a gene: 11. The CDR3 sequence is CASTSWGQGANQPQHF. For the CDR3, the DNA is TGTGCCAGCACCTCATGGGGGCAGGGGGCCAATCAGCCCCAGCATTTT.